This T cell receptor beta chain came from a study of T cell repertoires in cytomegalovirus infection. On the study more broadly: Through public TCR beta signatures, both CMV infection and matching HLA type were indicated.

Concerning this clonotype itself: Its target is not known.

Per germline, CDR1 ENHRY and CDR2 SYGVKD. CDR3 length: 14 amino acids. Trimming removed 8 bases from V and 4 bases from J; junction bases left unmatched: 10. Findings of the study overall: HLA-C-restricted CMV clonotypes gave the most frequent clonotype in two of eight donors.

From the reads, TCRdb called clonotypes with MiXCR, one entry per CDR3 protein. Seen here are fewer than 1,000,000 distinct CDR3 sequences, 31% observed once, and the top ten hold 10% to 15%. The chain recombines TRBV10-3 with TRBJ1-2; 7 bases line up with TRBD1. The sample was cultured CD8+ T cells from PBMCs, taken from culture after CMV antigen stimulation. The sequence derives from a human donor in good health (CMV status not recorded). Some clones in this sample may be carry-over from other donors' samples. Here the CDR3 reads CAISSPGGGYGYTF. CDR3 DNA sequence: TGTGCCATCTCTTCTCCAGGGGGTGGCTATGGCTACACCTTC.